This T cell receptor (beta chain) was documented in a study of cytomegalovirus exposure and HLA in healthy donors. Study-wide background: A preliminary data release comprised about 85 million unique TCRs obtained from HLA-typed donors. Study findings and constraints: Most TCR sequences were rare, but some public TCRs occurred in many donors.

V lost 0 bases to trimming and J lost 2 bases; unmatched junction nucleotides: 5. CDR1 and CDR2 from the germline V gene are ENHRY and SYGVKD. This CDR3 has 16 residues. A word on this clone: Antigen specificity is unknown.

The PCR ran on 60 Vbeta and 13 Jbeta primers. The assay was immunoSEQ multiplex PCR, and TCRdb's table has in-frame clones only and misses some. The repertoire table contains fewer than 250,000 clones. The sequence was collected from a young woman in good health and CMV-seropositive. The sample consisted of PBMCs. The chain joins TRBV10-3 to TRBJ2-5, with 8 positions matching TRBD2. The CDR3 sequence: CAISESITGGQETQYF. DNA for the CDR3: TGTGCCATCAGTGAGTCGATTACGGGAGGGCAAGAGACCCAGTACTTC.